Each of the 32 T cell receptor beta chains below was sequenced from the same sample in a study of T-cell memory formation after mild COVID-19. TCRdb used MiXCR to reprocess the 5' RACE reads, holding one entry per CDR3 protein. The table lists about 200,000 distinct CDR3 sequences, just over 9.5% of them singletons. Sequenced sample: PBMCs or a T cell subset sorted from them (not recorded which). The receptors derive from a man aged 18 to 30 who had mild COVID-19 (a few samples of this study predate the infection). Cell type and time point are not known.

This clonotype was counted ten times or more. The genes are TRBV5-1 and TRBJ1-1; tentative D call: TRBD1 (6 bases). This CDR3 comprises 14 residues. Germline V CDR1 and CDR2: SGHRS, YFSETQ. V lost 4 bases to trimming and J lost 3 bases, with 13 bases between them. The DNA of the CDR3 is TGCGCCAGCAGCAGCGGGGACATGGACACTGAAGCTTTCTTT. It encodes CASSSGDMDTEAFF.

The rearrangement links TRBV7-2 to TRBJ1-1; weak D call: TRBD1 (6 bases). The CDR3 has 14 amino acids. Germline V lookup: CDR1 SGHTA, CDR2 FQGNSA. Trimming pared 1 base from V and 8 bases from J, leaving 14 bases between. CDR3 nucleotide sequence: TGTGCCAGCAGCTTAGTTATGGGGGCTGAGGAAGCTTTCTTT. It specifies CASSLVMGAEEAFF. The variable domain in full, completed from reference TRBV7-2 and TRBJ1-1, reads GAGVSQSPSNKVTEKGKDVELRCDPISGHTALYWYRQSLGQGLEFLIYFQGNSAPDKSGLPSDRFSAERTGGSVSTLTIQRTQQEDSAVYLCASSLVMGAEEAFFGQGTRLTVV.

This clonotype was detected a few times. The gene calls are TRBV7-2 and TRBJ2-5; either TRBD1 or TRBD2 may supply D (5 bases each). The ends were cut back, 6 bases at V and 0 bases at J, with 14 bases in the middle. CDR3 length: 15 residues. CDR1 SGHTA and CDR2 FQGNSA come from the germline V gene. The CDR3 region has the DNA TGTGCCAGCAGTCTGGGCAGGGAGTACCAAGAGACCCAGTACTTC. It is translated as CASSLGREYQETQYF.

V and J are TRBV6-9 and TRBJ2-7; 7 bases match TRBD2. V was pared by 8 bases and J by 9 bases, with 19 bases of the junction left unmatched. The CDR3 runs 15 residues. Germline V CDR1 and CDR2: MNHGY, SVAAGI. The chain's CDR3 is CASPSRGTTKNGQYV. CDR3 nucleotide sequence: TGTGCCAGCCCGAGTCGCGGGACTACGAAAAACGGGCAGTACGTC.

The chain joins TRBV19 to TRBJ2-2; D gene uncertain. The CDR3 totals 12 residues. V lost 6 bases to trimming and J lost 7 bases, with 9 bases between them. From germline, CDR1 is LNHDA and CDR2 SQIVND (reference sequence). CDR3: CASRRANGELFF. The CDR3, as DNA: TGTGCCAGTAGAAGGGCGAACGGGGAGCTGTTTTTT.

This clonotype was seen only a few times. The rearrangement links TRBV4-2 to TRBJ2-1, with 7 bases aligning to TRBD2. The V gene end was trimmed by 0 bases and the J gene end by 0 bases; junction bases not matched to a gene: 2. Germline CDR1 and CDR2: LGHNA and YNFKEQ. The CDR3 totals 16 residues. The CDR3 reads CASSQDSGGSYNEQFF. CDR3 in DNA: TGTGCCAGCAGCCAAGATTCGGGGGGCTCCTACAATGAGCAGTTCTTC.

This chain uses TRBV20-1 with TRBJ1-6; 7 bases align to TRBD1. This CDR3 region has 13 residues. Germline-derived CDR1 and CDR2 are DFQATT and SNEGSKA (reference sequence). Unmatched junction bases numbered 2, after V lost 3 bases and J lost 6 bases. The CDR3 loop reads CSASGTANSPLHF. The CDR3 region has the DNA TGCAGTGCTAGTGGGACAGCTAATTCACCCCTCCACTTT.

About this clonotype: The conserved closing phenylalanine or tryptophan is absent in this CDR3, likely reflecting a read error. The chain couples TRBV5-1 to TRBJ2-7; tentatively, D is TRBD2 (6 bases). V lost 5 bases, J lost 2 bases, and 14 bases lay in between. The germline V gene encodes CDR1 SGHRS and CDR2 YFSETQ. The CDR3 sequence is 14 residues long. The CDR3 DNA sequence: TGCGCCAGCAGACTGGAGGGCCCTACCTACGAGCAGTACTTA. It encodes CASRLEGPTYEQYL.

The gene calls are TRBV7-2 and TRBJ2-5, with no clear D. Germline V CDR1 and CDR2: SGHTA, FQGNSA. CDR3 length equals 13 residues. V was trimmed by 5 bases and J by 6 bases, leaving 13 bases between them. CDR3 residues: CASSIGFGQTQYF. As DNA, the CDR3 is TGTGCCAGCAGCATAGGATTTGGGCAGACCCAGTACTTC.

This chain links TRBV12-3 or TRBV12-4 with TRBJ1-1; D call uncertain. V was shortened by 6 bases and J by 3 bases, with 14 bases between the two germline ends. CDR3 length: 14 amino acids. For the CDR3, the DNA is TGTGCCAGCAGACCGGCTTCGAGGGACACTGAAGCTTTCTTT. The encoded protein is CASRPASRDTEAFF.

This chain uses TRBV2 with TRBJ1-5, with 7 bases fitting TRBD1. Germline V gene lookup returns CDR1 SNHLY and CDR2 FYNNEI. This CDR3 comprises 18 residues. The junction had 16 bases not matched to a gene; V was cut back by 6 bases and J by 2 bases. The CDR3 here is CASRLPGQRPYGNQPQHF. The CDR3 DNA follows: TGTGCCAGCAGACTTCCGGGACAGAGACCATATGGCAATCAGCCCCAGCATTTT.

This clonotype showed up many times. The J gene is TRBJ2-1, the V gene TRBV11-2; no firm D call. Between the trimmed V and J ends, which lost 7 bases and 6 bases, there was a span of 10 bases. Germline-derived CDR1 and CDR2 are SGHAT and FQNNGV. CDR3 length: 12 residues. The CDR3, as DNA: TGTGCCAGCACAGATTTGGGCAATGAGCAGTTCTTC. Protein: CASTDLGNEQFF.

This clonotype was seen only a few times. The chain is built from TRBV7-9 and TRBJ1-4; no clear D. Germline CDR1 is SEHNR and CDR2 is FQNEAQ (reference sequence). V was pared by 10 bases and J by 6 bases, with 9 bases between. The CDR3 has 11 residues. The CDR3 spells CATVGYEKLFF. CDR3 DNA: TGTGCCACCGTTGGGTATGAAAAACTGTTTTTT. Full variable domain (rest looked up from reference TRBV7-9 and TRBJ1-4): DTGVSQNPRHKITKRGQNVTFRCDPISEHNRLYWYRQTLGQGPEFLTYFQNEAQLEKSRLLSDRFSAERPKGSFSTLEIQRTEQGDSAMYLCATVGYEKLFFGSGTQLSVL.

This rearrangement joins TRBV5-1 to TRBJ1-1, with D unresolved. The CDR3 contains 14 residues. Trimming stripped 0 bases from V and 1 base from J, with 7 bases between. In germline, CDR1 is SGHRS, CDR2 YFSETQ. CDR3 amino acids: CASSLASRNTEAFF. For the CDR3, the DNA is TGCGCCAGCAGCTTGGCCAGCCGGAACACTGAAGCTTTCTTT. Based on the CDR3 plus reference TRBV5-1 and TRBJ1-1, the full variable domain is KAGVTQTPRYLIKTRGQQVTLSCSPISGHRSVSWYQQTPGQGLQFLFEYFSETQRNKGNFPGRFSGRQFSNSRSEMNVSTLELGDSALYLCASSLASRNTEAFFGQGTRLTVV.

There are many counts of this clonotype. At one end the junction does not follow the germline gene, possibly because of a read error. CDR3 nucleotides: TGTGCTAGCAGCTTACAGGGTCTGGATACGCAGTATTTT. This encodes CASSLQGLDTQYF. The V call is TRBV7-7, the J call TRBJ2-3; D may be TRBD1 (6 bases). The germline gives CDR1 SSHAT, CDR2 FNYEAQ (reference sequence). The CDR3 loop spans 13 amino acids.

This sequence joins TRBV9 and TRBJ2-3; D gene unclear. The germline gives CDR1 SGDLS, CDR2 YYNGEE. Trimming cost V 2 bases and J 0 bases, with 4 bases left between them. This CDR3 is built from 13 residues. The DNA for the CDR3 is TGTGCCAGCAGCGTCATTAGCACAGATACGCAGTATTTT. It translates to CASSVISTDTQYF.

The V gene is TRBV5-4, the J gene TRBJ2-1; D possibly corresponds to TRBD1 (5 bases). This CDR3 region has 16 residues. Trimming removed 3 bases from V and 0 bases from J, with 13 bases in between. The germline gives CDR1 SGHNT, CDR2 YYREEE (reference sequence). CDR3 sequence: CASSSQVISSYNEQFF. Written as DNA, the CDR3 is TGTGCCAGCAGCTCACAGGTGATTAGCTCCTACAATGAGCAGTTCTTC.

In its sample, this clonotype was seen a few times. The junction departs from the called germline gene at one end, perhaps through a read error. As DNA, the CDR3 is TGCAGCGTTGGTTTAGGGGTTACCGAGACTGAAGCTTTCTTC. Encoded protein: CSVGLGVTETEAFF. The chain couples TRBV29-1 to TRBJ1-1; maybe TRBD1 (5 bases). Per the germline V gene, CDR1 is SQVTM and CDR2 is ANQGSEA. The CDR3 runs 14 residues.

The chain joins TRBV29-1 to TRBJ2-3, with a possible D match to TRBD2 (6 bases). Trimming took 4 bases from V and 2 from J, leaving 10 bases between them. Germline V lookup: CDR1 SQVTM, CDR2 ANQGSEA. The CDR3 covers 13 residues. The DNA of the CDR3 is TGCAGCGTTGTGGGACTCCCCACAGATACGCAGTATTTT. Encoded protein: CSVVGLPTDTQYF.

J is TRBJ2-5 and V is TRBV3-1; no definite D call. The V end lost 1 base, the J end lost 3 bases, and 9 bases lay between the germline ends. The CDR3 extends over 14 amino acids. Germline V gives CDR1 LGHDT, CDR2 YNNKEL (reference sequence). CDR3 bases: TGTGCCAGCAGCCAAGTTCCCGAAGAAGAGACCCAGTACTTC. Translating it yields CASSQVPEEETQYF.

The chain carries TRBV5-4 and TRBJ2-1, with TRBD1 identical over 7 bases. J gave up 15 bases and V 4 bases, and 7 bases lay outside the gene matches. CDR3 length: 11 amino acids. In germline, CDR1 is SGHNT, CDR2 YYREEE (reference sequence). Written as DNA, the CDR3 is TGTGCCAGCAGCCGGGACAGAGGCCTGTTCTTC. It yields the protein CASSRDRGLFF.

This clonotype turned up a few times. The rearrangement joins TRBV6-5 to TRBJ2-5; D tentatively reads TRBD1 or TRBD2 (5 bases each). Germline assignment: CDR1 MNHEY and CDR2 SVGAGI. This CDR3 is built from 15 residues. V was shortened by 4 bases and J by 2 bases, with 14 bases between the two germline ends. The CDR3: CASSSVGRWQETQYF. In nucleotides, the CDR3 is TGTGCCAGCAGTTCGGTGGGACGTTGGCAAGAGACCCAGTACTTC.

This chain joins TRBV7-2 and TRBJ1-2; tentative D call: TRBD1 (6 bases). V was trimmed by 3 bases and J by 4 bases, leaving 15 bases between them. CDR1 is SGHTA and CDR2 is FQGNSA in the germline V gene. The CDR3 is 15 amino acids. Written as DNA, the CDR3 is TGTGCCAGCAGCTTCGCGGGGGCGCTTGCCTATGGCTACACCTTC. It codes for CASSFAGALAYGYTF.

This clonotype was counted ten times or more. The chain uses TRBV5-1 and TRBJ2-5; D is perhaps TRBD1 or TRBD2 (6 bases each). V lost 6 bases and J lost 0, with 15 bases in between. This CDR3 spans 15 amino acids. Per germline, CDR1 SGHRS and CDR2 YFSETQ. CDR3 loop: CASTRRGQYQETQYF. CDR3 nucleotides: TGCGCCAGCACCCGCCGGGGGCAGTACCAAGAGACCCAGTACTTC.

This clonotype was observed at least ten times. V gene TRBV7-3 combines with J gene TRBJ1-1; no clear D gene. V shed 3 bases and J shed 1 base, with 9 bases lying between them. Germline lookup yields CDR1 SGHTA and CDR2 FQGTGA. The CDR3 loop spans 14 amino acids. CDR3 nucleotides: TGTGCCAGCAGCTTGAATGTGGGGAACACTGAAGCTTTCTTT. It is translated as CASSLNVGNTEAFF. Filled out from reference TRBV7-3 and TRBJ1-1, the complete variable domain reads GAGVSQTPSNKVTEKGKYVELRCDPISGHTALYWYRQSLGQGPEFLIYFQGTGAADDSGLPNDRFFAVRPEGSVSTLKIQRTERGDSAVYLCASSLNVGNTEAFFGQGTRLTVV.

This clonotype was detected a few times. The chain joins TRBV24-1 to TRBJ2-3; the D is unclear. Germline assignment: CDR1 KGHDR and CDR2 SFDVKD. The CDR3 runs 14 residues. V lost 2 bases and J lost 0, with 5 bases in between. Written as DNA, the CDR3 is TGTGCCACCAGTGATTCGCAAAGCACAGATACGCAGTATTTT. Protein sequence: CATSDSQSTDTQYF.

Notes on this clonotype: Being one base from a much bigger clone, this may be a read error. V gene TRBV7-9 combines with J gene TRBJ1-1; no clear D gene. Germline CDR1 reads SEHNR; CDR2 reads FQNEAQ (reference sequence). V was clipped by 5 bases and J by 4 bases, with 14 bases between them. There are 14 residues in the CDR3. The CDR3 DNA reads TGTGCCAGCAGCAGGACCGTGCCCGGCACTGAAGCTTTCTTT. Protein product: CASSRTVPGTEAFF.

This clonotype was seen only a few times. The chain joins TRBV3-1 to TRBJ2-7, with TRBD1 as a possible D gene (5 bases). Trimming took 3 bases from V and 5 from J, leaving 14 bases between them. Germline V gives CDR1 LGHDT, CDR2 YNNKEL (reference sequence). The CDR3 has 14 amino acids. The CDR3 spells CASSQSAGLHEQYF. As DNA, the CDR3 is TGTGCCAGCAGCCAGTCCGCAGGGCTCCACGAGCAGTACTTC.

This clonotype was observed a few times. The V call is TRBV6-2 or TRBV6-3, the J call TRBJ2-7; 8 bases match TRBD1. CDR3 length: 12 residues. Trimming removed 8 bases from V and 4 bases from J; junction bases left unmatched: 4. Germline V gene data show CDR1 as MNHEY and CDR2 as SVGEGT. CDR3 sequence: CASSRGPYEQYF. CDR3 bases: TGTGCCAGCTCCAGGGGGCCGTACGAGCAGTACTTC.

The CDR3 DNA is TGTGCCAGCAGTTTAGGGTACAGGGCCCAGACCCAGTACTTC. This gives the protein CASSLGYRAQTQYF. The rearrangement joins TRBV12-3 or TRBV12-4 to TRBJ2-5; possible D gene TRBD1, 6 bases. V was cut by 1 base and J by 6 bases, with 12 bases left in between. This CDR3 comprises 14 residues.

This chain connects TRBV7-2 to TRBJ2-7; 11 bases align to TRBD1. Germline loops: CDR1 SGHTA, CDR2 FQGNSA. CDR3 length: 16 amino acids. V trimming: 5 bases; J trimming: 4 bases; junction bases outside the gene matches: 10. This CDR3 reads CASSPGPGQGGYEQYF. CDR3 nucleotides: TGTGCCAGCAGCCCCGGGCCGGGACAGGGGGGGTACGAGCAGTACTTC.

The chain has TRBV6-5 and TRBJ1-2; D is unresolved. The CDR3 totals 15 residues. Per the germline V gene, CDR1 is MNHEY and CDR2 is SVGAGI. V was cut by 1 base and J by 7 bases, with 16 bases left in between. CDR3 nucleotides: TGTGCCAGCAGTTACTTTCGAACGGGGAGGTCTGGCTACACCTTC. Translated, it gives CASSYFRTGRSGYTF.